The rows below give T cell receptor beta chains drawn from one sample of a study of blood T cell repertoires in COVID-19. Sequenced by immunoSEQ multiplex PCR; TCRdb stores in-frame clones only, minus some. The table lists under 250,000 clones, around 90% of them singletons. The sequencing input was peripheral blood. The receptors come from a man in his sixties who had recovered from COVID-19. Each CDR3 is given with its conserved first and last residue. A D gene is named only where the DNA matches it firmly. Clone size is given for some rows only: seen once, a few or many times, or a class if the clone is expanded.

D gene: -; V gene: TRBV9; clone size: once; J gene: TRBJ1-1; CDR3 DNA: TGTGCCAGCAGCGTAACGGCAGGGGTAATGAACACTGAAGCTTTCTTT; CDR3 protein: CASSVTAGVMNTEAFF
D gene: -; V gene: TRBV25-1; clone size: -; J gene: TRBJ2-5; CDR3 DNA: TGTGCCAGCAGTGAATCAGGGTGGCAAGAGACCCAGTACTTC; CDR3 protein: CASSESGWQETQYF
D gene: TRBD1; V gene: TRBV7-2; clone size: -; J gene: TRBJ1-2; CDR3 DNA: TGTGCCAGCAGCTTAGTGGGACAGGGAGTCAATGGCTACACCTTC; CDR3 protein: CASSLVGQGVNGYTF
D gene: -; V gene: TRBV27; clone size: -; J gene: TRBJ2-3; CDR3 DNA: TGTGCCAGCAGTTCCGTAGGTAGCGGAACAGATACGCAGTATTTT; CDR3 protein: CASSSVGSGTDTQYF
D gene: -; V gene: TRBV19; clone size: many; J gene: TRBJ1-2; CDR3 DNA: TGTGCCAGTACCCCGACAGTTAACTATGGCTACACCTTC; CDR3 protein: CASTPTVNYGYTF
D gene: -; V gene: TRBV4-1; clone size: -; J gene: TRBJ1-6; CDR3 DNA: TGCGCCAGCAGCCAAGATCGTCGGGAGAGGAATTCACCCCTCCACTTT; CDR3 protein: CASSQDRRERNSPLHF
D gene: -; V gene: TRBV11-1; clone size: -; J gene: TRBJ2-7; CDR3 DNA: TGTGCCAGCAGCTTAAGTCCCCAGGGTATGGACGAGCAGTACTTC; CDR3 protein: CASSLSPQGMDEQYF
D gene: -; V gene: TRBV7-2; clone size: -; J gene: TRBJ2-3; CDR3 DNA: TGTGCCAGCAGCTTAGTTAGGAGCCTTATCACAGATACGCAGTATTTT; CDR3 protein: CASSLVRSLITDTQYF
D gene: -; V gene: TRBV4-2; clone size: -; J gene: TRBJ1-5; CDR3 DNA: TGTGCCAGCAGCCAAGTAGGGGAACAGCCCCAGCATTTT; CDR3 protein: CASSQVGEQPQHF
D gene: -; V gene: TRBV7-2; clone size: -; J gene: TRBJ1-1; CDR3 DNA: TGTGCCAGCAGCTTAGTCCAGTACACTGAAGCTTTCTTT; CDR3 protein: CASSLVQYTEAFF
D gene: -; V gene: TRBV19; clone size: -; J gene: TRBJ1-5; CDR3 DNA: TGTGCCAGTAGTATTAATTTACGAACCTATAGCAATCAGCCCCAGCATTTT; CDR3 protein: CASSINLRTYSNQPQHF
D gene: TRBD1; V gene: TRBV29-1; clone size: -; J gene: TRBJ1-2; CDR3 DNA: TGCAGCGGAATCACAGGGGGCGCCCGGGGCTACACCTTC; CDR3 protein: CSGITGGARGYTF
D gene: -; V gene: TRBV11-3; clone size: -; J gene: TRBJ1-1; CDR3 DNA: TGTGCCAGCAGCTTACAGGGAGGAACTGAAGCTTTCTTT; CDR3 protein: CASSLQGGTEAFF
D gene: -; V gene: TRBV2; clone size: -; J gene: TRBJ1-3; CDR3 DNA: TGTGCCAGCAGGAGGGGGGGGCACACCATATATTTT; CDR3 protein: CASRRGGHTIYF
D gene: TRBD1; V gene: TRBV11-2; clone size: -; J gene: TRBJ1-3; CDR3 DNA: TGTGCCAGCAGTACCCAAACAGGGGACACCATATATTTT; CDR3 protein: CASSTQTGDTIYF
D gene: TRBD2; V gene: TRBV5-1; clone size: -; J gene: TRBJ2-1; CDR3 DNA: TGCGCCAGCAGCGACGGACTAGCGGGAAGGAGGAATGAGCAGTTCTTC; CDR3 protein: CASSDGLAGRRNEQFF
D gene: TRBD2; V gene: TRBV7-2; clone size: -; J gene: TRBJ2-1; CDR3 DNA: TGTGCCAGCAGCTTAGTACCTGGGACTAGCGTTCGCAATGAGCAGTTCTTC; CDR3 protein: CASSLVPGTSVRNEQFF
D gene: -; V gene: TRBV15; clone size: -; J gene: TRBJ2-3; CDR3 DNA: TGTGCCACCTCCTTTCCCACAGGGCCAGATACGCAGTATTTT; CDR3 protein: CATSFPTGPDTQYF
D gene: TRBD2; V gene: TRBV19; clone size: -; J gene: TRBJ2-7; CDR3 DNA: TGTGCCAGTAGTATGAGGCTAGCGGGAGAGCAGTACTTC; CDR3 protein: CASSMRLAGEQYF
D gene: TRBD1; V gene: TRBV5-4; clone size: -; J gene: TRBJ1-2; CDR3 DNA: TGTGCCAGCAGCCCTGAAGGACAGGGGGCGCCTAACTATGGCTACACCTTC; CDR3 protein: CASSPEGQGAPNYGYTF
D gene: -; V gene: TRBV7-3; clone size: -; J gene: TRBJ1-1; CDR3 DNA: TGTGCCAGCAGCGCCTACAGATCCTCTGAAGCTTTCTTT; CDR3 protein: CASSAYRSSEAFF
D gene: -; V gene: TRBV14; clone size: -; J gene: TRBJ2-1; CDR3 DNA: TGTGCCAGCAGCCAAGATAGGCGGCGAGGGCCCAAAAGTTACAATGAGCAGTTCTTC; CDR3 protein: CASSQDRRRGPKSYNEQFF
D gene: -; V gene: TRBV27; clone size: -; J gene: TRBJ2-7; CDR3 DNA: TGTGCCAGCAGTTTATCTATAGGACTCTACGAGCAGTACTTC; CDR3 protein: CASSLSIGLYEQYF
D gene: -; V gene: TRBV6-5; clone size: -; J gene: TRBJ2-7; CDR3 DNA: TGTTCGTCCAGCAGATCGGACTTGTACGAGCAGTACTTC; CDR3 protein: CSSSRSDLYEQYF
D gene: TRBD2; V gene: TRBV6-2/TRBV6-3; clone size: -; J gene: TRBJ2-7; CDR3 DNA: TGTGCCAGCAGTGGCCGTAGCGGGAAGAAGGACGAGCAGTACTTC; CDR3 protein: CASSGRSGKKDEQYF
D gene: TRBD2; V gene: TRBV6-2/TRBV6-3; clone size: -; J gene: TRBJ2-3; CDR3 DNA: TGTGCCAGCAGTTACTCGGCGGGGGATGTAGATACGCAGTATTTT; CDR3 protein: CASSYSAGDVDTQYF